The 6 T cell receptor beta chains below were found in one sample sequenced in a study of blood T cell repertoires in COVID-19 (dated by TCRdb to between 2020 and 2021). The library was produced with the immunoSEQ multiplex PCR assay. This immuneACCESS table, as held by TCRdb, lists in-frame sequences with V and J called but not all clones. Of the missing ones, under half trace to an unresolved V gene in checked studies; the others have no known cause. The sample table records about 220,000 clones; around 81% of these occur just once. The top ten hold around 7.3% of the sample. Sequencing was performed on peripheral blood. The receptors derive from a woman in her 70s with acute or convalescent COVID-19.

The rearrangement links TRBV6-2 or TRBV6-3 to TRBJ2-1; D gene uncertain. The CDR3 is made up of 15 amino acids. The V end was cut by 0 bases, the J end by 10 bases, with 16 bases between. CDR1 MNHEY and CDR2 SVGEGT come from the germline V gene. CDR3 DNA sequence: TGTGCCAGCAGTTACTCCCCCCAACTAAAGAAGGAGCAGTTCTTC. It encodes CASSYSPQLKKEQFF.

This clone was found many times. V and J are TRBV21-1 and TRBJ1-1. TRBV21-1 is a known pseudogene. The CDR3 has 12 amino acids. In DNA, the CDR3 is TGTGCCAGCTCTGGGGGAGGCACTGAAGCTTTCTTT. Protein sequence: CASSGGGTEAFF.

The genes are TRBV15 and TRBJ2-3; 8 bases align to TRBD2. With 1 base clipped from V and 2 bases from J, the junction kept 2 bases outside the gene matches. Germline loops: CDR1 LNHNV, CDR2 YYDKDF (reference sequence). This CDR3 region has 15 residues. The CDR3 protein is CATSRAGGATDTQYF. The CDR3 DNA reads TGTGCCACCAGCAGAGCGGGGGGGGCCACAGATACGCAGTATTTT.

This chain joins TRBV4-2 and TRBJ2-3; D possibly corresponds to TRBD2 (5 bases). The V gene lost 4 bases and the J gene lost 4 bases, with 15 bases spanning the gap. CDR1 is LGHNA, CDR2 YNFKEQ, per germline. CDR3 length: 15 residues. CDR3 loop: CASSPERTSPDTQYF. For the CDR3, the DNA is TGTGCCAGCAGCCCTGAGAGGACTTCCCCAGATACGCAGTATTTT.

The chain links TRBV23-1 to TRBJ1-6, with TRBD1 as a possible D gene (5 bases). TRBV23-1 qualifies as an ORF whose function is uncertain. This CDR3 has 14 residues. V lost 8 bases, J lost 9 bases, and 17 bases lay in between. The CDR3 bases are TGCGCCAGCTGCACCGGGACTTTTAGTTCACCCCTCCACTTT. Protein sequence: CASCTGTFSSPLHF.

V and J are TRBV19 and TRBJ2-2, with 7 bases fitting TRBD1. Per germline, CDR1 LNHDA and CDR2 SQIVND (reference sequence). The CDR3 runs 14 residues. V trimming: 5 bases; J trimming: 4 bases; junction bases outside the gene matches: 4. The CDR3 region has the DNA TGTGCCAGTAGTGGTGACAGGGCCACCGGGGAGCTGTTTTTT. Translation: CASSGDRATGELFF.